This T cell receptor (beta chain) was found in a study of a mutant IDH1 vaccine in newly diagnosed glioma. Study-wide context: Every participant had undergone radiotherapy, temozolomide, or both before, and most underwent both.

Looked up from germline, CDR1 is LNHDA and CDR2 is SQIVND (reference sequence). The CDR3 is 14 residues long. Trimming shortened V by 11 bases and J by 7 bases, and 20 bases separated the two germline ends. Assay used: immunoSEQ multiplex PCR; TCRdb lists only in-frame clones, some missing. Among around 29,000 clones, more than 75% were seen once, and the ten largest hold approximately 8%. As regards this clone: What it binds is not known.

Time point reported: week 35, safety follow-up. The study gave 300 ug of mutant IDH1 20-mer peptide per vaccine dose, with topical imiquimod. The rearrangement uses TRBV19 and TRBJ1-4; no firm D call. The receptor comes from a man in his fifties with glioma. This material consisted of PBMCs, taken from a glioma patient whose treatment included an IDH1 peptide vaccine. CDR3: CASHPSSRGEKLFF. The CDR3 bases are TGTGCCTCCCACCCCAGCAGTCGCGGTGAAAAACTGTTTTTT.